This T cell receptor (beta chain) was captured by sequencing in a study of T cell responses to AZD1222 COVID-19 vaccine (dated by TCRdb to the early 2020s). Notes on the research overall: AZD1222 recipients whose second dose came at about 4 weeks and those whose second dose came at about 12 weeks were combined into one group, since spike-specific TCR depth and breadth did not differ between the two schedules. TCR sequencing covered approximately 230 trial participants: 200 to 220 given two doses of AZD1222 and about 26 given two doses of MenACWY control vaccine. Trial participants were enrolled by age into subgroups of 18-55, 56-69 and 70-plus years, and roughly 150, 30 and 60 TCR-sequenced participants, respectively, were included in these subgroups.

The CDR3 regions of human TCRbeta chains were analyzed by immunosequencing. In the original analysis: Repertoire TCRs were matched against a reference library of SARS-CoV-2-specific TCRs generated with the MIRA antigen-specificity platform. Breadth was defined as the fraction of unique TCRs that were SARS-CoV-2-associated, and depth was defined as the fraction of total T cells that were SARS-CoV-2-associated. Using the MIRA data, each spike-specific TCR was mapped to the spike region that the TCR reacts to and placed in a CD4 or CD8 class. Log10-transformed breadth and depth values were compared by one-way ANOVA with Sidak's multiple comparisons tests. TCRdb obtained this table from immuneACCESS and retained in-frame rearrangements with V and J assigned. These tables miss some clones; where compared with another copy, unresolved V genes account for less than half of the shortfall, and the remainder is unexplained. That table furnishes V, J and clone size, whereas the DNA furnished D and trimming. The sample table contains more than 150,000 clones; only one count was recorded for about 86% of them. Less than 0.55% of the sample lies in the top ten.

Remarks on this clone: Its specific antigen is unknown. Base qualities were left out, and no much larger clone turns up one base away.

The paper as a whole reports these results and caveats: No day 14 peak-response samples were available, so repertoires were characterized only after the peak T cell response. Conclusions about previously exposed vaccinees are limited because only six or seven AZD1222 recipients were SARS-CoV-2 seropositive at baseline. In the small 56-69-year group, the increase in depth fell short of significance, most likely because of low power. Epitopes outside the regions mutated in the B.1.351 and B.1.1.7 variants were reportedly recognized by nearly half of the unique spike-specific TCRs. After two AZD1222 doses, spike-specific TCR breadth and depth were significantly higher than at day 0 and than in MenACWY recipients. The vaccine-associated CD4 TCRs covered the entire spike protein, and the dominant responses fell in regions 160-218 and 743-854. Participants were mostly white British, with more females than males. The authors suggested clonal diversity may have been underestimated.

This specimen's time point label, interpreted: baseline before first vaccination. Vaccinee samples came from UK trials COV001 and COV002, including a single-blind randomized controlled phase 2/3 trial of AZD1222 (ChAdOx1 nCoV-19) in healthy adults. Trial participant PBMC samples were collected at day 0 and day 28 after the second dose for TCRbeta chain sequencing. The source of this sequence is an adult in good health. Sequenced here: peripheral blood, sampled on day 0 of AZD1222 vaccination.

The DNA reads as follows: TGCGCCAGCAGCTTGGAATCCCCGTATGGGGAGCAGTACTTC. It codes for CASSLESPYGEQYF. The chain was built from TRBV5-1 and TRBJ2-7, with no D gene named confidently. Between the V and J ends, shortened by 0 bases and 7 bases respectively, the junction contains 14 bases. According to the germline V gene, CDR1 reads SGHRS and CDR2 reads YFSETQ. Including the terminal cysteine and phenylalanine, the CDR3 comprises 14 residues. Just the 42-base CDR3 DNA is kept, in frame starting at base 1.